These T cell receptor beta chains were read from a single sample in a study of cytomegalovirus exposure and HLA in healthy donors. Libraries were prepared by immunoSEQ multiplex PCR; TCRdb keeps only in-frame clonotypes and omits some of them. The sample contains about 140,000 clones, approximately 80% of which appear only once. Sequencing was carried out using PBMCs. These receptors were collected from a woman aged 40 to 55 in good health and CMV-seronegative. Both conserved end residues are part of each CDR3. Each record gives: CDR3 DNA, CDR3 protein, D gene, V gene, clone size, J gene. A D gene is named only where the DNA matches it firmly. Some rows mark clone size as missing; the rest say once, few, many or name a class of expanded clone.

CDR3nt: TGTGCCAGCAGCTTAACTGGCGGGAGCTCCTACGAGCAGTACTTC; CDR3aa: CASSLTGGSSYEQYF; d_gene: TRBD2; v_gene: TRBV7-3; abundance: NA; j_gene: TRBJ2-7
CDR3nt: TGTGCCAGCAGTGAAATCGGGGGAGGAGAGACCCAGTACTTC; CDR3aa: CASSEIGGGETQYF; d_gene: NA; v_gene: TRBV2; abundance: NA; j_gene: TRBJ2-5
CDR3nt: TGTGCCAGCAGCTGTACAGAACTGTACGAGCAGTACTTC; CDR3aa: CASSCTELYEQYF; d_gene: NA; v_gene: TRBV7-3; abundance: NA; j_gene: TRBJ2-7
CDR3nt: TGTGCCAGTAGTACGGCCGACAGGGGGCGAGGGAACACTGAAGCTTTCTTT; CDR3aa: CASSTADRGRGNTEAFF; d_gene: TRBD1; v_gene: TRBV19; abundance: NA; j_gene: TRBJ1-1
CDR3nt: TGTGCCAGCGGCCGGACAGAAGAGACCCAGTACTTC; CDR3aa: CASGRTEETQYF; d_gene: NA; v_gene: TRBV27; abundance: NA; j_gene: TRBJ2-5
CDR3nt: TGTGCCAGTAGTTTAGCGGGAGTAAAGACCCAGTACTTC; CDR3aa: CASSLAGVKTQYF; d_gene: TRBD2; v_gene: TRBV19; abundance: NA; j_gene: TRBJ2-5
CDR3nt: TGTGCCAGCAGTTACCGCCCAACAGGGCTGGGCGGGGAGCTGTTTTTT; CDR3aa: CASSYRPTGLGGELFF; d_gene: NA; v_gene: TRBV6-5; abundance: NA; j_gene: TRBJ2-2
CDR3nt: TGTGCCAGCAGCTTAGTCGGTACAGGGAGCTACGAGCAGTACTTC; CDR3aa: CASSLVGTGSYEQYF; d_gene: NA; v_gene: TRBV7-9; abundance: NA; j_gene: TRBJ2-7
CDR3nt: TGTGCCAGCAGACTACCCAGCTCCTACGAGCAGTACTTC; CDR3aa: CASRLPSSYEQYF; d_gene: NA; v_gene: TRBV6-5; abundance: NA; j_gene: TRBJ2-7
CDR3nt: TGTGCCAGCAGCTTCAAGCCCATTCGACAAGACGGCTACACCTTC; CDR3aa: CASSFKPIRQDGYTF; d_gene: NA; v_gene: TRBV7-2; abundance: NA; j_gene: TRBJ1-2
CDR3nt: TGCGCCAGCAGCTTCAGGGACTTCGCGAACACCGGGGAGCTGTTTTTT; CDR3aa: CASSFRDFANTGELFF; d_gene: NA; v_gene: TRBV5-1; abundance: NA; j_gene: TRBJ2-2
CDR3nt: TGTGCCAGCAGCTGGGACAGGAAAAACTATGGCTACACCTTC; CDR3aa: CASSWDRKNYGYTF; d_gene: TRBD1; v_gene: TRBV5-6; abundance: NA; j_gene: TRBJ1-2
CDR3nt: TGTGCGTCGCTAGATTGGGTGGCTGGAAACACCATATATTTT; CDR3aa: CASLDWVAGNTIYF; d_gene: NA; v_gene: TRBV28; abundance: NA; j_gene: TRBJ1-3
CDR3nt: TGTGCCAGCAGTCCCGGGGTCTACGAGCAGTACTTC; CDR3aa: CASSPGVYEQYF; d_gene: NA; v_gene: TRBV28; abundance: NA; j_gene: TRBJ2-7
CDR3nt: TGTGCCAGCAGTTTATCCGGAGCGAACAATGAGCAGTTCTTC; CDR3aa: CASSLSGANNEQFF; d_gene: NA; v_gene: TRBV28; abundance: NA; j_gene: TRBJ2-1
CDR3nt: TGTGCCAGTAGTTCCCGGGACAGAGACTATGGTGTCACCTTC; CDR3aa: CASSSRDRDYGVTF; d_gene: TRBD1; v_gene: TRBV19; abundance: NA; j_gene: TRBJ1-2
CDR3nt: TGCGCCAGCAGCCCTAATAGCAATCAGCCCCAGCATTTT; CDR3aa: CASSPNSNQPQHF; d_gene: NA; v_gene: TRBV10-1; abundance: NA; j_gene: TRBJ1-5
CDR3nt: TGTGCCAGCAGCTTGGAGTTTTCAGGGCGTCACGGGGCCAACGTCCTGACTTTC; CDR3aa: CASSLEFSGRHGANVLTF; d_gene: NA; v_gene: TRBV5-6; abundance: few; j_gene: TRBJ2-6
CDR3nt: TGTGCCAGCAGCTTAAGCAGCGGAGAGACCCAGTACTTC; CDR3aa: CASSLSSGETQYF; d_gene: NA; v_gene: TRBV7-2; abundance: NA; j_gene: TRBJ2-5
CDR3nt: TGCGCCAGCAGCCAGCTACCGGGACTAGCGGGCCCGGTTCCCTACGAGCAGTACTTC; CDR3aa: CASSQLPGLAGPVPYEQYF; d_gene: TRBD2; v_gene: TRBV4-1; abundance: once; j_gene: TRBJ2-7
CDR3nt: TGTGCCTGGAGTGCACCGCGTCAGGACAGCTACACTGAAGCTTTCTTT; CDR3aa: CAWSAPRQDSYTEAFF; d_gene: NA; v_gene: TRBV30; abundance: NA; j_gene: TRBJ1-1
CDR3nt: TGCGCCAGCAGCCTACAGGCGACAGGGGGCCGTAATGAAAAACTGTTTTTT; CDR3aa: CASSLQATGGRNEKLFF; d_gene: TRBD1; v_gene: TRBV4-3; abundance: once; j_gene: TRBJ1-4
CDR3nt: TGTGCCAGCAGCTTGGACCTAGCGGCAGATACGCAGTATTTT; CDR3aa: CASSLDLAADTQYF; d_gene: TRBD2; v_gene: TRBV5-4; abundance: once; j_gene: TRBJ2-3
CDR3nt: TGTGCCAGCAGCCGCGGGACTGTTCAAGAGACCCAGTACTTC; CDR3aa: CASSRGTVQETQYF; d_gene: NA; v_gene: TRBV4-2; abundance: NA; j_gene: TRBJ2-5
CDR3nt: TGTGCCAGCAGGCGGGCCGCAACCTACAATGAGCAGTTCTTC; CDR3aa: CASRRAATYNEQFF; d_gene: NA; v_gene: TRBV2; abundance: NA; j_gene: TRBJ2-1
CDR3nt: TGTGCCAGCAGCTTAGTGTGGACAGGGAAAACCGAAGCTTTCTTT; CDR3aa: CASSLVWTGKTEAFF; d_gene: TRBD1; v_gene: TRBV7-2; abundance: NA; j_gene: TRBJ1-1